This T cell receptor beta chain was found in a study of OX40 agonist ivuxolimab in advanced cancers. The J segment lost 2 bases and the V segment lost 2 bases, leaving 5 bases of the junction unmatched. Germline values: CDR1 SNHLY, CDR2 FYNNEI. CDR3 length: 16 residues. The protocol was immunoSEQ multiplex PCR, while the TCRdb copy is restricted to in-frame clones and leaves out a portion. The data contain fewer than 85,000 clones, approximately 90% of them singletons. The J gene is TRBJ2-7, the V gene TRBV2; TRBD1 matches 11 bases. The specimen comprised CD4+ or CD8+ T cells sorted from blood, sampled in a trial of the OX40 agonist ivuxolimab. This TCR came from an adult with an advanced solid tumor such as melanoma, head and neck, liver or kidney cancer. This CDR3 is CASSEFLGQGAYEQYF. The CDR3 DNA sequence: TGTGCCAGCAGTGAATTTTTGGGACAGGGGGCCTACGAGCAGTACTTC.